This TCR beta chain originates from a study of preoperative IRX-2 immunotherapy in early breast cancer (dated by TCRdb to about 2019). V and J are truncated by 5 bases and 3 bases respectively, leaving an intervening sequence of 8 bases. Reading the germline V gene gives CDR1 SGHTA and CDR2 FQGTGA. Including cysteine and phenylalanine, the CDR3 has 13 amino acids. Only CDR3 DNA is held: 39 bases, read in frame from base 1. About this clone: Its target antigen remains unknown. There are no base qualities to consult, and no much larger clone falls within one base.

Library preparation used the immunoSEQ multiplex PCR assay. The immuneACCESS repertoire file appears here via TCRdb, limited to in-frame rearrangements. These files lack a portion of the clones; in checked studies, under half of the deficit traces to unresolved V genes, and the cause of the others is not known. The sample table holds about 43,000 clones, of which roughly 95% were seen once. The biggest ten clones account for more than 1.5% of the sample. In the paper's terms, the treatment or condition label means: preoperative locoregional IRX-2 cytokine immunotherapy. The samples were obtained from a phase Ib study in which preoperative, locoregional IRX-2 cytokine immunotherapy intended to prime immune responses was tested. Patients with early-stage breast cancer who were given IRX-2 before surgery served as donors.

The chain couples TRBV7-3 to TRBJ1-5; a confident D gene designation cannot be given. The specimen comprised tumor tissue, sampled after IRX-2 immunotherapy. The TCR was taken from a human donor with breast cancer. The CDR3 has the sequence CASSPDSNQPQHF. Here is the DNA: TGTGCCAGCAGCCCAGACTCCAATCAGCCCCAGCATTTT.